This paragraph reports one T cell receptor (beta chain). The antigen is unknown. Together with a sample-barcoded 5' primer, a J-beta primer mix was included in a second PCR lasting roughly 6 to 12 cycles. TCRdb redid the calling of the 5' RACE reads with MiXCR, one entry per CDR3 protein. Here the sample spans about a million distinct CDR3 sequences, approximately 38% being singletons. The data belong to a study of blood T cells in healthy people across ages. Study-wide findings and caveats: Donors of long life had a larger count of naive CD4+ cells and greater diversity than aged donors.

CDR1 MNHNS and CDR2 SASEGT come from the germline V gene. The V gene lost 3 bases and the J gene lost 2 bases, with 13 bases spanning the gap. This CDR3 is 15 amino acids long. The sequence derives from a man younger than 30 in good health. Input material: blood. The chain carries TRBV6-1 and TRBJ1-1; tentative D call: TRBD1 (5 bases). CDR3 amino acids: CASSEPGRSNTEAFF. CDR3 nucleotides: TGTGCCAGCAGTGAGCCAGGGCGAAGTAACACTGAAGCTTTCTTT.